This record covers a single T cell receptor (beta chain). This sample is drawn from a study of blood T cell repertoires in COVID-19. Overall study context: Researchers got acute and convalescent COVID-19 samples from the United States, Italy and Spain. Sources were T cells, B-cell-depleted T cells, or PBMCs; the material itself was cDNA or gDNA.

From germline, CDR1 is SEHNR and CDR2 FQNEAQ (reference sequence). V was pared by 6 bases and J by 6 bases, with 23 bases between. The CDR3 is 16 residues long. Source study methods: The assay estimated nucleated cells by amplifying reference gene primers. Method: immunoSEQ multiplex PCR; TCRdb's copy keeps in-frame clones and lacks some. Clonal size and the V and J genes are those of that table, whereas D and trimming came from the DNA. The table includes over 55,000 clones, approximately 88% detected once. This chain connects TRBV7-9 to TRBJ1-2, with no clear D. The receptor was isolated from a man aged 45-60 years with active COVID-19. Sequenced: peripheral blood. DNA of the CDR3: TGTGCCAGCAGTTTCCCCCCCGGGGATCAAGTCGATGGCTACACCTTC. Residues: CASSFPPGDQVDGYTF.